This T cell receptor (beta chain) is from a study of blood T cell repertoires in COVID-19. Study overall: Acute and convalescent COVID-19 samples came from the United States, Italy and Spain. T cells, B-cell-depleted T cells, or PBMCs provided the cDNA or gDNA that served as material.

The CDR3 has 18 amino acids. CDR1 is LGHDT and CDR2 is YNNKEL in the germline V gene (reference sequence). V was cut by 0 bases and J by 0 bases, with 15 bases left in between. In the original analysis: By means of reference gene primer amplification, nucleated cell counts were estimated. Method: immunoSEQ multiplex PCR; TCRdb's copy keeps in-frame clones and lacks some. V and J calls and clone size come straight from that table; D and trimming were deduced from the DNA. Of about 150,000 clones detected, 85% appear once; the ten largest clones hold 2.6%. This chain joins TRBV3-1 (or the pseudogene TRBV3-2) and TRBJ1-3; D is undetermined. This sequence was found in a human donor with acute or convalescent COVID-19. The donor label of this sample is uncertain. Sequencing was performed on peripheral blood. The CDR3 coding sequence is TGTGCCAGCAGCCAAGATTCCCGGCAGGCCTACTCTGGAAACACCATATATTTT. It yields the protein CASSQDSRQAYSGNTIYF.